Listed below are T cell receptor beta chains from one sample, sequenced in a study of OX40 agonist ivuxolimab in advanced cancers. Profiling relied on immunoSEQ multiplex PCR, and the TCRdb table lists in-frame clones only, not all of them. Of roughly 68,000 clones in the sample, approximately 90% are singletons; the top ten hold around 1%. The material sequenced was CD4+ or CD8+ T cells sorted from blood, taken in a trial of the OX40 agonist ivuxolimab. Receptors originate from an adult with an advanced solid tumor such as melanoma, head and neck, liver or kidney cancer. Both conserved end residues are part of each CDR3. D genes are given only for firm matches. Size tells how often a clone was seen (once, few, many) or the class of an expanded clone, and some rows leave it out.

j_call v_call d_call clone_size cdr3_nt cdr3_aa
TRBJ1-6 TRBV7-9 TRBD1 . TGTGCCAGCAGCTTCGGCCAGGGGGATTCACCCCTCCACTTT CASSFGQGDSPLHF
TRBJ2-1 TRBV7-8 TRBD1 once TGTGCCAGCAGCTCCCGGACAGGGTTCTACAATGAGCAGTTCTTC CASSSRTGFYNEQFF
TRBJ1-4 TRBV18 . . TGTGCCAGCTGCCCGGGCCCTAATGAAAAACTGTTTTTT CASCPGPNEKLFF
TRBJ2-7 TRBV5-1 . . TGCGCCAGCAGCTCCGGACCCTCCTACGAGCAGTACTTC CASSSGPSYEQYF
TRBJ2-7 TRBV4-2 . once TGTGCCAGCAGCCAAGAACATCCCAAACGGCCTATCCACGAGCAGTACTTC CASSQEHPKRPIHEQYF
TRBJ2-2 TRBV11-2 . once TGTGCCAGCAGCTCCGGGGAGCCTTTGAACACCGGGGAGCTGTTTTTT CASSSGEPLNTGELFF
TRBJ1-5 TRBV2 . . TGTGCCAGCAGGGAATCAGGGCTGAACAATCAGCCCCAGCATTTT CASRESGLNNQPQHF
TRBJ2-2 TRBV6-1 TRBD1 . TGTGCCAGCAGTGAAGCGGGCAGGGGGCATCCCGGGGAGCTGTTTTTT CASSEAGRGHPGELFF
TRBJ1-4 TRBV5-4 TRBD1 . TGTGCCAGCAGCCGGGGACAGGGGGCAAATGAAAAACTGTTTTTT CASSRGQGANEKLFF
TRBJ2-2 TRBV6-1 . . TGTGCCAGCAGTGAAAACTCGCCCGTAACCGGGGAGCTGTTTTTT CASSENSPVTGELFF
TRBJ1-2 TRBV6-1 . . TGTGCCAGCAGTGAAACGCTCCCTTCCGATGGCTACACCTTC CASSETLPSDGYTF
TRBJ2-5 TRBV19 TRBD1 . TGTGCCAGTAGTAAGTCCGGGACAGCCAAAGAGACCCAGTACTTC CASSKSGTAKETQYF
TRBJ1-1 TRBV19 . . TGTGCCAGCCAACCAAGCCTACAGCGGACCACTGAAGCTTTCTTT CASQPSLQRTTEAFF
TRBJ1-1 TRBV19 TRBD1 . TGTGCCAGTAGTGGACAGGGCCTGAACACTGAAGCTTTCTTT CASSGQGLNTEAFF
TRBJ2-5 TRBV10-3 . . TGTGCCACCGGGGTACTAGTTGCCGAGACCCAGTACTTC CATGVLVAETQYF
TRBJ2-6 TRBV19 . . TGTGCCACCTCGGGCACCTCTGGGGCCAACGTCCTGACTTTC CATSGTSGANVLTF
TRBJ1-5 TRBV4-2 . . TGTGCCAGCAGCCAAGATCTGGCAGACAATCAGCCCCAGCATTTT CASSQDLADNQPQHF
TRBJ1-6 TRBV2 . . TGTGCCAGCACCAGGGACACTGGGAATTCACCCCTCCACTTT CASTRDTGNSPLHF
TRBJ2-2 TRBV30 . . TGTGCCTGGAGTGGGGGCACCGGGGAGCTGTTTTTT CAWSGGTGELFF
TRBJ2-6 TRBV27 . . TGTGCCAGCAGTTCGGCAATTGCCAACGTCCTGACTTTC CASSSAIANVLTF
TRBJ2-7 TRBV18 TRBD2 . TGTGCCAGCTCACCTGAGCTTGGGGGGGCCTACGAGCAGTACTTC CASSPELGGAYEQYF
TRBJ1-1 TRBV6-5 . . TGTGCCAGCAGTTCGCCTACGAGGGGCACTGAAGCTTTCTTT CASSSPTRGTEAFF
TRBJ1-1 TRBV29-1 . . TGCAGCGTTGAACTAACAGGTGAAGCTTTCTTT CSVELTGEAFF
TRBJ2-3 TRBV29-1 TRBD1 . TGCAGCGTCGAGACAGGGATTTCAGATACGCAGTATTTT CSVETGISDTQYF
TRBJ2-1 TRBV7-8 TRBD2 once TGTGCCAGCAGCCCCCGGGACTATACCTACAATGAGCAGTTCTTC CASSPRDYTYNEQFF
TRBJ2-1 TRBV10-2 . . TGCGCCAGCACAGGGGAAACCTACAATGAGCAGTTCTTC CASTGETYNEQFF
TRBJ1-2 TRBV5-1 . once TGCGCCAGCAGCCGGGACCAAGCTAACTATGGCTACACCTTC CASSRDQANYGYTF
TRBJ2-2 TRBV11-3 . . TGTGCCAGCAGCCCTTGGGGAATGGCGGCCTCGAACACCGGGGAGCTGTTTTTT CASSPWGMAASNTGELFF
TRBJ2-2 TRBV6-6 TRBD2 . TGTGCCAGCAGGGCTAGCGGGGGGGCCCGAGAGCTGTTTTTT CASRASGGARELFF
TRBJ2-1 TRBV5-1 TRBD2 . TGCGCCAGCAGCCTCCCCGGGACTAGCGGAAACAATGAGCAGTTCTTC CASSLPGTSGNNEQFF
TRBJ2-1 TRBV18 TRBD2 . TGTGCCAGCTCACCACTAACCGGGACTAGCCTTAACAATGAGCAGTTCTTC CASSPLTGTSLNNEQFF
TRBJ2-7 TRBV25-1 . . TGTGCCAGCAGTGAAGCCAGGGTAGGCGAGCAGTACTTC CASSEARVGEQYF
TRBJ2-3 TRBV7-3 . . TGTGCCAGCAGCTTAGGTCCGGGGGTACCCACAGATACGCAGTATTTT CASSLGPGVPTDTQYF
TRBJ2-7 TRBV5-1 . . TGCGCCAGCAGCTTGGGGCTAGGGCTTTTCTACGAGCAGTACTTC CASSLGLGLFYEQYF
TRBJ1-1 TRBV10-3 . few TGTGCCATCAGTGGACCCCCGGGCAGGGGGAACACTGAAGCTTTCTTT CAISGPPGRGNTEAFF
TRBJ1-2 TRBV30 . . TGTGCCTGGAGTGAAAACAGTAACTATGGCTACACCTTC CAWSENSNYGYTF
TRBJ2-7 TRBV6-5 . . TGTGCCAGCAGTACGGGGTGGAGCGGCTACGAGCAGTACTTC CASSTGWSGYEQYF
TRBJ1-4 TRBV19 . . TGTGCCAGTAGTCGGACAGCCTCTAATGAAAAACTGTTTTTT CASSRTASNEKLFF
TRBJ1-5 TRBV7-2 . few TGTGCCAGCAGCTTGACGAGCAATCAGCCCCAGCATTTT CASSLTSNQPQHF
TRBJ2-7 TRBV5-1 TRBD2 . TGCGCCAGCAGCCCCCCGGGACTAGCTGAACGCTACGAGCAGTACTTC CASSPPGLAERYEQYF
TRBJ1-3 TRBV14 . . TGTGCCAGCAGCCCAAACACAGGGCCTGGAAACACCATATATTTT CASSPNTGPGNTIYF
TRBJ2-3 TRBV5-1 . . TGCGCCAGCAGCTTAGGTGGGTCGGCTACCACAGATACGCAGTATTTT CASSLGGSATTDTQYF